Sequencing of this T cell receptor beta chain was carried out in a study of blood T cell repertoires in COVID-19. Study-level information: Acute-phase and convalescent COVID-19 samples originated in the United States, Italy and Spain.

The CDR3 has 13 amino acids. Germline V gene sequence: CDR1 SGHVS, CDR2 FQNEAQ. The V end was cut by 1 base, the J end by 4 bases, with 7 bases between. As handled by the study authors: Amplification from reference gene primers served as the basis for estimated nucleated cell counts. Produced via immunoSEQ multiplex PCR; TCRdb's table is partial and in-frame only. V and J calls and clone size are copied from that table; D and trimming were computed from the DNA. The profile shows 280,000 or so clones, roughly 87% of them singletons. V usage is TRBV7-8 and J usage is TRBJ1-2; D is unclear. The source of this sequence is a man between 18 and 35 years old with active or convalescent COVID-19. Sequencing used peripheral blood. The CDR3 here is CASSLGGPYGYTF. The CDR3 nucleotides read TGTGCCAGCAGCTTAGGCGGGCCCTATGGCTACACCTTC.